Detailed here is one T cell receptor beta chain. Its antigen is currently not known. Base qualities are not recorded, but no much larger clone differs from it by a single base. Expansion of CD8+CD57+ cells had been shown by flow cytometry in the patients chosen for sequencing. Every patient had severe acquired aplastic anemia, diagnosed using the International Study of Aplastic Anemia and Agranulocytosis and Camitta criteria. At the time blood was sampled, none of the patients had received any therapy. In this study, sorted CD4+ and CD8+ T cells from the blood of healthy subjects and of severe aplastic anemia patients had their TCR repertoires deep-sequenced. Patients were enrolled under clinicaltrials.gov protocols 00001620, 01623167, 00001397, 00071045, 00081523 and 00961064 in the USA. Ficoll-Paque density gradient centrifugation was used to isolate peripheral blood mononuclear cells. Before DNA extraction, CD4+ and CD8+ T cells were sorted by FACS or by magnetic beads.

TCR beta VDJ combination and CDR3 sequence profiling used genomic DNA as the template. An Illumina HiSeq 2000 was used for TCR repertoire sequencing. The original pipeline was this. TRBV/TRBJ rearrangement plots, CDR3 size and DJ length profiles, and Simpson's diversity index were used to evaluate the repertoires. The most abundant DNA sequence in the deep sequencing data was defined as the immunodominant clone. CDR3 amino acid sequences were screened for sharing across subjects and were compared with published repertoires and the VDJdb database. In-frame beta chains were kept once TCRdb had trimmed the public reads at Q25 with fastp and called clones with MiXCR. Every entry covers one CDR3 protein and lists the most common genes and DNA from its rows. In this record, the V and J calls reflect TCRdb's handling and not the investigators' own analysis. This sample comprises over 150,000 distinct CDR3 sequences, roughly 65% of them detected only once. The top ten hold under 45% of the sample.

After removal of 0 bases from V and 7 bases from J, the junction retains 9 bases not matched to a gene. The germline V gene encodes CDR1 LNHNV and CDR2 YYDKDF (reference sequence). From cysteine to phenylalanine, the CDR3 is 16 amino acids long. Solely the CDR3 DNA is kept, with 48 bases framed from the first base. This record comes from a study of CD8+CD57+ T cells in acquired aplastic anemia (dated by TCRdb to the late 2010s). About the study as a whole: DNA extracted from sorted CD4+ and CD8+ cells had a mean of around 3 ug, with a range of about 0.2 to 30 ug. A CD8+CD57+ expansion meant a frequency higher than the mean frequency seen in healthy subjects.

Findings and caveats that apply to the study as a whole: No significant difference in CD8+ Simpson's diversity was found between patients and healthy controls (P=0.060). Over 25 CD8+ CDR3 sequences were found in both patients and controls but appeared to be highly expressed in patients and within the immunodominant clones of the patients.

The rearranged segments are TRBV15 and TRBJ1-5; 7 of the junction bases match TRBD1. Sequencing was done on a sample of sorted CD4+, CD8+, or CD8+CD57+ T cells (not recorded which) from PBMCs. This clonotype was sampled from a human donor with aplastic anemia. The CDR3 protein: CATSRDKGGRGQPQHF. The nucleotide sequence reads TGTGCCACCAGCAGAGATAAAGGGGGCCGGGGACAGCCCCAGCATTTT.